The sample holds a few counts of the clone carrying this TCR beta chain. Its target is not known. Germline and junction disagree at one end, which may indicate a read error. The CDR3 sequence is 11 residues long. The germline V gene encodes CDR1 LGHDT and CDR2 YNNKEL (reference sequence). This specimen belongs to a study of blood T cells in healthy people across ages. Overall study context: Per every two T cells, about one barcoded beta molecule was captured by template switching. The study's findings and limits: Naive T cell percentage showed a strong correlation with TCR beta diversity. Researchers deemed the diversity estimates from one million T cells underestimates.

Each sample yielded at least 6 million isolated PBMCs. A J-beta primer mix and a sample-barcoded 5' primer were used in a second PCR of about 7 to 11 cycles. TCRdb used MiXCR to reprocess the 5' RACE reads, holding one entry per CDR3 protein. The table includes more than 650,000 distinct CDR3 sequences, about a fifth detected once. The sequence was obtained from a man aged 65 to 79 in good health. The sample taken for sequencing was blood. V gene TRBV3-1 combines with J gene TRBJ1-2, with D unclear. CDR3 protein: CASSHTSEAYF. CDR3 in DNA: TGTGCCAGCAGCCACACCAGCGAGGCTTACTTC.